Following are 12 T cell receptor beta chains from one sample sequenced in a study of post-analysis software for immune sequencing data. Unique molecular identifiers were built into the TCR beta cDNA libraries. TCRdb re-derived calls from the PCR reads in MiXCR, one entry per CDR3 protein. The sample consists of more than 500,000 distinct CDR3 sequences, around 34% of them appearing once. The antigens for these receptors are not known. Study findings and constraints: Four or five TRBV segments (TRBV5-6, TRBV5-1 and TRBV20-1 among them) occurred more frequently in patients than in controls.

Sequencing used blood. All receptors derive from a girl under 18 with multiple sclerosis.

There are a few counts of this clonotype. The chain's CDR3 is CASSLVAPPQETQYF. For the CDR3, the DNA is TGCGCCAGCAGCTTGGTAGCTCCGCCACAAGAGACCCAGTACTTC. This chain links TRBV5-1 with TRBJ2-5; D is uncertain. CDR1 and CDR2 from the germline V gene are SGHRS and YFSETQ. The V end lost 0 bases, the J end lost 2 bases, and 11 bases lay between the germline ends. The CDR3 consists of 15 residues.

The V and J genes are TRBV4-1 and TRBJ1-4, with D hard to call. CDR3 length equals 18 residues. Germline V gene sequence: CDR1 MGHRA, CDR2 YSYEKL. The germline V and J ends were trimmed by 1 base and 0 bases, with 15 bases remaining between them. The CDR3 coding sequence is TGCGCCAGCAGCCAAGTTTTTGGGGAGGTGGCAACTAATGAAAAACTGTTTTTT. Translating it yields CASSQVFGEVATNEKLFF.

V usage is TRBV5-1 and J usage is TRBJ1-1; D not resolved. Germline loops: CDR1 SGHRS, CDR2 YFSETQ. Trimming removed 7 bases from V and 3 bases from J, with 19 bases in between. This CDR3 is built from 15 residues. DNA of the CDR3: TGCGCCAGCCGCAACCCGGGTCGCGGGGACACTGAAGCTTTCTTT. It is translated as CASRNPGRGDTEAFF. The whole variable domain, filled in from reference TRBV5-1 and TRBJ1-1, reads KAGVTQTPRYLIKTRGQQVTLSCSPISGHRSVSWYQQTPGQGLQFLFEYFSETQRNKGNFPGRFSGRQFSNSRSEMNVSTLELGDSALYLCASRNPGRGDTEAFFGQGTRLTVV.

In its sample, this clonotype was seen a few times. The chain uses TRBV28 and TRBJ1-5; 8 nucleotides agree with TRBD1. J lost 3 bases, V lost 3 bases, and 13 bases had no gene match. CDR1 MDHEN and CDR2 SYDVKM come from the germline V gene. This CDR3 comprises 18 residues. The CDR3 sequence: CASSFGGGAGGTNQPQHF. The CDR3 bases are TGTGCCAGCAGTTTCGGAGGCGGAGCAGGGGGCACCAATCAGCCCCAGCATTTT. Variable domain in full (rest from reference TRBV28 and TRBJ1-5): DVKVTQSSRYLVKRTGEKVFLECVQDMDHENMFWYRQDPGLGLRLIYFSYDVKMKEKGDIPEGYSVSREKKERFSLILESASTNQTSMYLCASSFGGGAGGTNQPQHFGDGTRLSIL.

The chain links TRBV4-1 to TRBJ2-2; no definite D call. Trimming pared 1 base from V and 7 bases from J, leaving 7 bases between. Germline V gives CDR1 MGHRA, CDR2 YSYEKL. The CDR3 is 13 amino acids. This chain's CDR3 is CASSQAALGELFF. DNA of the CDR3: TGCGCCAGCAGCCAAGCGGCCCTCGGGGAGCTGTTTTTT.

The rearrangement joins TRBV13 to TRBJ1-1; D perhaps matches TRBD1 (6 bases). CDR1 and CDR2 (germline): PRHDT, FYEKMQ (reference sequence). V dropped 4 bases and J dropped 1 base, with 10 bases sitting between them. This CDR3 has 14 residues. In nucleotides, the CDR3 is TGTGCCAGCAGCTCTGGGACACAGAACACTGAAGCTTTCTTT. Translating gives CASSSGTQNTEAFF.

This clonotype has ten or more counts. This chain connects TRBV15 to TRBJ1-2, with D possibly matching TRBD1 (6 bases). CDR1 is LNHNV, CDR2 YYDKDF, per germline (reference sequence). The CDR3 has 16 residues. V dropped 3 bases and J dropped 0 bases, with 14 bases sitting between them. This CDR3 reads CATSSDPGGANYGYTF. DNA of the CDR3: TGTGCCACCAGCAGCGATCCGGGGGGCGCTAACTATGGCTACACCTTC.

This chain connects TRBV4-2 to TRBJ2-5, with no clear D. The assigned J gene may be wrong: the sequence end matches TRBJ2-7 better. CDR1 LGHNA and CDR2 YNFKEQ come from the germline V gene. The CDR3 covers 14 residues. The CDR3 DNA is TGTGCCAGCAGCCAAGGGGTAGGGCCCCACGAGCAGTACTTC. Protein sequence: CASSQGVGPHEQYF.

This clonotype has only a few counts. The rearrangement uses TRBV11-2 and TRBJ2-4; possible D gene TRBD1, 6 bases. This CDR3 contains 17 residues. Germline V CDR1 and CDR2: SGHAT, FQNNGV. Trimming took off 3 bases at V and 1 base at J, with 16 bases between the two ends. The CDR3 DNA is TGTGCCAGCAGCTTGGACAGTCTCATGAGGGCCAAAAACATTCAGTACTTC. Its protein product is CASSLDSLMRAKNIQYF.

A note on this clonotype: One junction end does not reproduce the germline sequence, and a read error may be involved. The chain is built from TRBV5-1 and TRBJ2-1; D might be TRBD1 or TRBD2, each matching 6 bases. The V gene's germline CDR1 is SGHRS and CDR2 YFSETQ. There are 14 residues in the CDR3. The CDR3 sequence: CASSLGLGGGEQFF. DNA for the CDR3: TGCGCCAGCAGTTTGGGATTGGGGGGCGGTGAGCAGTTCTTC. Full variable domain (outside the CDR3, taken from reference TRBV5-1 and TRBJ2-1): KAGVTQTPRYLIKTRGQQVTLSCSPISGHRSVSWYQQTPGQGLQFLFEYFSETQRNKGNFPGRFSGRQFSNSRSEMNVSTLELGDSALYLCASSLGLGGGEQFFGPGTRLTVL.

This chain uses TRBV20-1 with TRBJ1-2; 7 bases are a match to TRBD1. Germline values: CDR1 DFQATT, CDR2 SNEGSKA (reference sequence). V lost 6 bases and J lost 6; bases outside the gene matches: 1. This CDR3 contains 10 residues. The CDR3 sequence: CSATGDGYTF. As DNA, the CDR3 is TGCAGTGCAACAGGGGATGGCTACACCTTC.

The sample holds a few counts of this clonotype. The chain couples TRBV27 to TRBJ2-7; a weak D match, TRBD2 (5 bases). CDR1 is MNHEY and CDR2 is SMNVEV in the germline V gene (reference sequence). The CDR3 runs 14 residues. Trimming stripped 2 bases from V and 7 bases from J, with 15 bases between. The chain's CDR3 is CASSLRTFSREQYF. In DNA form, the CDR3 reads TGTGCCAGCAGTTTACGGACTTTCTCGCGGGAGCAGTACTTC.